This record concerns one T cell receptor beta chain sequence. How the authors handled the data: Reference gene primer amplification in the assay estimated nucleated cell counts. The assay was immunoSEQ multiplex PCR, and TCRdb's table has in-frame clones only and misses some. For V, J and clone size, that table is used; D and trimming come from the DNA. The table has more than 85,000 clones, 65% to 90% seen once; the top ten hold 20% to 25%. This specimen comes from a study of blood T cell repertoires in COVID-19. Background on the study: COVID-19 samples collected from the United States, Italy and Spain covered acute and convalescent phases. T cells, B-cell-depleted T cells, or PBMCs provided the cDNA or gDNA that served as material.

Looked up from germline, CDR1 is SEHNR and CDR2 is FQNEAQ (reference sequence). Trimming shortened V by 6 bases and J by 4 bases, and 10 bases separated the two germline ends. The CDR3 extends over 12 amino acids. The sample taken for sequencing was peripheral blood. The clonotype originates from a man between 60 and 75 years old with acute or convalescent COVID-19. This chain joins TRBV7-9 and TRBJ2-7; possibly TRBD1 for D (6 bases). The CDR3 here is CASSGQLYEQYF. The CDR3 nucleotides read TGTGCCAGCAGTGGACAGCTATACGAGCAGTACTTC.